This T cell receptor (beta chain) was found in a study of blood T cell repertoires in COVID-19. Data came from immunoSEQ multiplex PCR; TCRdb stores just in-frame clones and leaves some out. Of roughly 200,000 clones detected, about 85% appear once; the ten largest clones hold 4.5% to 5%. Deletions cut 0 bases from V and 8 bases from J, with 17 bases between. The germline gives CDR1 SGDLS, CDR2 YYNGEE. The CDR3 consists of 15 residues. The specimen sequenced was peripheral blood. The TCR originated in a woman older than 75 with acute or convalescent COVID-19. The V gene is TRBV9, the J gene TRBJ1-2; a possible D gene is TRBD1 (6 bases). The CDR3 nucleotides are TGTGCCAGCAGCGTAGGGGCAGGCGGCCAGGGGGGCTACACCTTC. Amino acid sequence: CASSVGAGGQGGYTF.